Below, 13 T cell receptor beta chains from the same sample are listed, as sequenced in a study of T cell repertoires in cytomegalovirus infection. The antigens these receptors bind are not known. From the reads, TCRdb called clonotypes with MiXCR, one entry per CDR3 protein. Of 350,000 to 400,000 distinct CDR3 sequences in the sample, 34% were seen once. The sample consisted of cultured PBMCs, taken from culture after CMV antigen stimulation. The receptors were gathered from a human donor in good health (CMV status not recorded). Some clones in this sample may be carry-over from other donors' samples.

This clonotype was seen only a few times. The V call is TRBV2, the J call TRBJ1-5, with D uncertain. V shed 1 base and J shed 7 bases, with 8 bases lying between them. CDR3 length: 13 residues. Germline CDR1 is SNHLY and CDR2 is FYNNEI. CDR3 in DNA: TGTGCCAGCAGTGAAGAGTTTTCACAGCCCCAGCATTTT. Its protein is CASSEEFSQPQHF.

The chain couples TRBV12-3 or TRBV12-4 to TRBJ1-6; TRBD1 agrees at 10 bases. With V trimmed by 5 bases and J by 9 bases, 7 bases remained unmatched. This CDR3 is 15 amino acids long. This CDR3 reads CASSRHGTGASPLHF. The CDR3 nucleotides are TGTGCCAGCAGTAGGCACGGGACAGGGGCTTCACCCCTCCACTTT.

The chain is built from TRBV7-9 and TRBJ2-2, with 8 bases aligning to TRBD2. The CDR3 is 15 amino acids. Germline-derived CDR1 and CDR2 are SEHNR and FQNEAQ (reference sequence). The ends lost 7 bases at V and 2 bases at J; junction bases unmatched: 6. The CDR3 region has the DNA TGTGCCAGCACCTTTAGCGGGGTTAACACCGGGGAGCTGTTTTTT. This gives the protein CASTFSGVNTGELFF.

A few counts support this clonotype. J is TRBJ2-7 and V is TRBV7-8; D perhaps matches TRBD1 (6 bases). Between the trimmed V and J ends, which lost 2 bases and 1 base, there was a span of 12 bases. The CDR3 covers 15 residues. Germline assignment: CDR1 SGHVS and CDR2 FQNEAQ. The CDR3 nucleotides are TGTGCCAGCAGCTTATACAGGGTGGGGTCCTACGAGCAGTACTTC. This encodes CASSLYRVGSYEQYF.

This clonotype has just one count. This chain uses TRBV4-2 with TRBJ2-1, with D possibly being TRBD1 (5 bases). Germline lookup yields CDR1 LGHNA and CDR2 YNFKEQ. V was trimmed by 2 bases and J by 7 bases, leaving 12 bases between them. The CDR3 spans 14 residues. Here the CDR3 reads CASSQPLTGNEQFF. The CDR3 DNA is TGTGCCAGCAGCCAACCTCTTACAGGAAATGAGCAGTTCTTC.

This clonotype was seen a handful of times. Relative to the germline gene, one junction end is altered; a read error may explain this. The rearrangement uses TRBV27 and TRBJ1-2, with 9 bases aligning to TRBD1. The CDR3 consists of 15 residues. CDR1 and CDR2 (germline): MNHEY, SMNVEV (reference sequence). The CDR3 reads CASSVSGQGIYGYTF. The CDR3 bases are TGTGCCAGCAGTGTATCGGGACAGGGTATCTATGGCTACACCTTC.

The chain carries TRBV6-2 or TRBV6-3 and TRBJ2-7; 9 bases map to TRBD2. V lost 5 bases to trimming and J lost 3 bases; unmatched junction nucleotides: 5. CDR3 length equals 14 residues. Germline CDR1 and CDR2: MNHEY and SVGEGT. CDR3 protein: CASSMTSGIYEQYF. CDR3 sequence (DNA): TGTGCCAGCAGTATGACTAGCGGCATCTACGAGCAGTACTTC.

The sample holds a few counts of this clonotype. The V call is TRBV12-3 or TRBV12-4, the J call TRBJ2-1; D tentatively reads TRBD1 or TRBD2 (5 bases each). There are 13 residues in the CDR3. V shed 6 bases and J shed 8 bases, with 14 bases lying between them. The CDR3 region has the DNA TGTGCCAGCAGCCGCGGGCAGGGCTATGAGCAGTTCTTC. It is translated as CASSRGQGYEQFF.

The V call is TRBV19, the J call TRBJ2-1, with D tentatively TRBD1 (6 bases). Per the germline V gene, CDR1 is LNHDA and CDR2 is SQIVND (reference sequence). The CDR3 loop spans 16 amino acids. Trimming removed 5 bases at V and 0 bases at J, with 14 bases between. CDR3: CASSPQGLSSYNEQFF. The CDR3 DNA reads TGTGCCAGTAGTCCCCAGGGGCTCAGCTCCTACAATGAGCAGTTCTTC.

The chain couples TRBV11-3 to TRBJ2-1; the D gene is possibly TRBD1 (6 bases). The CDR3 loop spans 13 amino acids. The V and J ends lost 5 bases and 2 bases respectively, with 7 bases between them. CDR1 is SGHNT, CDR2 YENEEA, per germline. The CDR3 here is CASSRTAYNEQFF. The CDR3 DNA sequence: TGTGCCAGCAGCCGGACAGCCTACAATGAGCAGTTCTTC.

The chain combines TRBV12-3 or TRBV12-4 with TRBJ1-6; a weak D match, TRBD1 (5 bases). V lost 5 bases and J 6 bases, leaving 17 bases between the germline ends. This CDR3 comprises 16 residues. The CDR3 here is CASSQDGARPNSPLHF. For the CDR3, the DNA is TGTGCCAGCAGTCAAGACGGGGCAAGACCTAATTCACCCCTCCACTTT.

This chain joins TRBV20-1 and TRBJ2-3; no clear D. The CDR3 is made up of 14 amino acids. CDR1 and CDR2 (germline): DFQATT, SNEGSKA (reference sequence). Deletions cut 4 bases from V and 3 bases from J, with 14 bases between. CDR3 sequence reads: CSAISRFITDTQYF. The CDR3 nucleotides are TGCAGTGCTATTTCCAGGTTCATAACAGATACGCAGTATTTT.

This chain uses TRBV4-1 with TRBJ2-4, with 9 nucleotides matching TRBD1. The CDR3 covers 20 residues. Germline V gives CDR1 MGHRA, CDR2 YSYEKL. The trim removed 0 bases at V and 3 bases at J, leaving 15 bases unmatched. The CDR3 DNA follows: TGCGCCAGCAGCCAAGATCTTTTCGTGGGACAGGGTCAGGGCAAAAACATTCAGTACTTC. Translating gives CASSQDLFVGQGQGKNIQYF.